One sample yielded the 23 T cell receptor beta chains listed below, sequenced in a study of glioma-infiltrating T cells (dated by TCRdb to the mid-2010s). Sequencer: Illumina MiSeq. The iRepertoire nested amplicon-rescue multiplex PCR (arm-PCR) platform was used to amplify TCR alpha and beta CDR3 regions from RNA. Through fastp at Q25 and MiXCR, TCRdb rebuilt clones from the public reads, retaining in-frame beta chains. Each record represents a unique CDR3 protein, reported with the most common genes and DNA among its rows. The sample includes some 99,000 distinct CDR3 sequences, with 20% to 25% observed a single time. Roughly 30% of the sample comes from the top ten. Sequencing used glioma tissue, nonneoplastic brain tissue, or PBMCs (not recorded which). The receptors were gathered from a human donor with low-grade glioma or glioblastoma, undergoing nonglioma brain surgery, or in good health (not recorded which).

In its sample, this clonotype was seen many times. The chain carries TRBV9 and TRBJ2-1; TRBD2 matches at 9 bases. Germline V gene sequence: CDR1 SGDLS, CDR2 YYNGEE. The CDR3 contains 16 residues. V dropped 4 bases and J dropped 3; count of bases not matched to a gene: 8. The CDR3 DNA is TGTGCCAGCAGCTCAAGCGGGAGGCGGGGCTACAATGAGCAGTTCTTC. Its translation is CASSSSGRRGYNEQFF.

The sample holds many counts of this clonotype. The chain uses TRBV7-9 and TRBJ1-1; unclear D gene. The CDR3 consists of 14 residues. Germline CDR1 SEHNR, CDR2 FQNEAQ (reference sequence). V was clipped by 0 bases and J by 1 base, with 6 bases between them. In DNA form, the CDR3 reads TGTGCCAGCAGCTTAGCATGGCAGAACACTGAAGCTTTCTTT. Residues: CASSLAWQNTEAFF.

A word on this clonotype: A much larger clone lies a single base off, so this may be a read error. The J gene is TRBJ2-3, the V gene TRBV28, with 7 positions matching TRBD2. The V gene's germline CDR1 is MDHEN and CDR2 SYDVKM. This CDR3 comprises 13 residues. Germline trimming cut 6 bases from V and 11 bases from J; bases unmatched to any gene: 11. The CDR3 nucleotides read TGTGCCAGCAGCGGGAGGTTCCATAATTGGCAGTATTTT. Translating it yields CASSGRFHNWQYF.

This clonotype was observed a few times. This chain links TRBV5-4 with TRBJ2-1, with TRBD2 matching 12 bases. V trimming: 1 base; J trimming: 7 bases; junction bases outside the gene matches: 6. Germline V gene data show CDR1 as SGHNT and CDR2 as YYREEE (reference sequence). This CDR3 has 16 amino acids. CDR3 coding DNA: TGTGCCAGCAGCTTGCTCCTAGCGGGAGGGGGGAATGAGCAGTTCTTC. Its protein product is CASSLLLAGGGNEQFF.

The sample holds many counts of this clonotype. The chain joins TRBV6-2 or TRBV6-3 to TRBJ2-1, with no clear D. The length of the CDR3 is 13 residues. From germline, CDR1 is MNHEY and CDR2 SVGEGT. V lost 11 bases, J lost 0 bases, and 11 bases lay in between. CDR3 amino acids: CAPTSSSYNEQFF. Here the CDR3 DNA reads TGTGCCCCTACGAGTAGCTCCTACAATGAGCAGTTCTTC.

This clonotype was counted at least ten times. The genes are TRBV20-1 and TRBJ2-1; 9 bases are shared with TRBD2. The V segment lost 1 base and the J segment 5 bases; nucleotides outside the gene matches: 6. The CDR3 runs to 15 residues. From germline, CDR1 is DFQATT and CDR2 SNEGSKA (reference sequence). The CDR3 loop is CSARAMLAGNNEQFF. CDR3 coding DNA: TGCAGTGCTAGAGCGATGCTAGCGGGAAACAATGAGCAGTTCTTC.

V usage is TRBV20-1 and J usage is TRBJ1-1, with D possibly matching TRBD1 (5 bases). The CDR3 spans 14 residues. The germline V gene encodes CDR1 DFQATT and CDR2 SNEGSKA (reference sequence). Trimming took 3 bases from V and 0 from J, leaving 11 bases between them. CDR3 residues: CSASLGRMNTEAFF. CDR3 DNA sequence: TGCAGTGCTAGTCTGGGACGAATGAACACTGAAGCTTTCTTT.

This clonotype has a count of ten or more. This chain joins TRBV29-1 and TRBJ2-1; 10 bases map to TRBD1. This CDR3 has 14 amino acids. The germline V gene has CDR1 SQVTM and CDR2 ANQGSEA. Germline trimming cut 7 bases from V and 0 bases from J; bases unmatched to any gene: 3. The CDR3 nucleotides are TGCAGCGGTCGGGACAGGGGCTCCTACAATGAGCAGTTCTTC. Amino acids: CSGRDRGSYNEQFF.

This clonotype was counted at least ten times. The V gene is TRBV7-2, the J gene TRBJ2-7, with D possibly being TRBD1 (5 bases). CDR3 length: 14 residues. The V end was cut by 7 bases, the J end by 2 bases, with 15 bases between. CDR1 SGHTA and CDR2 FQGNSA come from the germline V gene. In DNA, the CDR3 is TGTGCCAGCACCAACTTTCAGGGAACCTACGAGCAGTACTTC. This codes for CASTNFQGTYEQYF.

This clonotype showed up many times. The rearrangement uses TRBV20-1 and TRBJ2-1, with TRBD2 identical over 8 bases. CDR3 length: 14 amino acids. Per the germline V gene, CDR1 is DFQATT and CDR2 is SNEGSKA (reference sequence). Unmatched junction bases numbered 5, after V lost 1 base and J lost 6 bases. The CDR3 here is CSARGTSRANEQFF. The CDR3 bases are TGCAGTGCTAGAGGGACTAGCCGCGCCAATGAGCAGTTCTTC.

This clonotype came up a few times. One end of the junction is discordant with germline, which a read error may explain. The chain carries TRBV6-2 or TRBV6-3 and TRBJ2-1; TRBD1 might be the D (6 bases). The length of the CDR3 is 13 residues. CDR1 MNHEY and CDR2 SVGEGT come from the germline V gene. The CDR3 is CSSAGDQVDEQFF. The CDR3 region has the DNA TGTTCCAGTGCAGGGGACCAGGTTGATGAGCAGTTCTTC.

To note about this clonotype: One end of the junction varies from germline; a read error may be responsible. The CDR3 reads CDSSLDRSSRNIIYF. The CDR3 coding sequence is TGTGACAGCAGTTTAGACCGGAGCTCTCGAAACATCATCTATTTT. The chain couples TRBV27 to TRBJ1-3; D not resolved. The germline CDR1 and CDR2 sequences are MNHEY and SMNVEV (reference sequence). The CDR3 contains 15 residues.

About this clonotype itself: A much larger clone differs by one base, so this may be a read error. This chain uses TRBV28 with TRBJ2-2; D assignment may be TRBD1 or TRBD2 (6 bases each). V was trimmed by 2 bases and J by 6 bases, leaving 13 bases between them. CDR3 size: 15 residues. CDR1 MDHEN and CDR2 SYDVKM come from the germline V gene. Written as DNA, the CDR3 is TGTGCCAGCAGTTTAATACTTAGGGGGGCCGGGGAGCTGTTTTTT. Translation: CASSLILRGAGELFF.

The chain recombines TRBV6-5 with TRBJ1-2; D is unclear. The CDR3 contains 13 residues. In germline, CDR1 is MNHEY, CDR2 SVGAGI. Trimming cost V 4 bases and J 8 bases, with 14 bases left between them. The CDR3 bases are TGTGCCAGCAGTTCCAACTTCGAGGGCGGCTACACCTTC. It yields the protein CASSSNFEGGYTF.

This chain connects TRBV10-3 to TRBJ1-6; weak D call: TRBD1 (5 bases). Germline V gene lookup returns CDR1 ENHRY and CDR2 SYGVKD. The CDR3 is 15 residues long. Trimming removed 3 bases from V and 6 bases from J, with 12 bases in between. CDR3 sequence reads: CAISDSGRINSPLHF. The CDR3 region has the DNA TGTGCCATCAGTGATTCGGGACGGATTAATTCACCCCTCCACTTT.

This clonotype was observed many times. The chain is built from TRBV7-3 and TRBJ1-1; D call uncertain. This CDR3 spans 15 amino acids. V lost 0 bases, J lost 0 bases, and 8 bases lay in between. Germline loops: CDR1 SGHTA, CDR2 FQGTGA. The CDR3 here is CASSLTPGLNTEAFF. The CDR3 DNA reads TGTGCCAGCAGCTTAACGCCGGGCTTGAACACTGAAGCTTTCTTT.

Ten or more counts support this clonotype. V and J are TRBV2 and TRBJ2-7; 10 bases match TRBD2. Germline lookup yields CDR1 SNHLY and CDR2 FYNNEI. J was trimmed by 2 bases and V by 6 bases; bases with no gene match: 7. The CDR3 covers 15 residues. The CDR3 region is CASSGRLAGTYEQYF. Here the CDR3 DNA reads TGTGCCAGCAGCGGCCGACTAGCGGGTACCTACGAGCAGTACTTC.

This clonotype was counted at least ten times. The chain couples TRBV11-2 to TRBJ2-2; the match to TRBD2 covers 11 bases. This CDR3 comprises 15 residues. The germline V gene has CDR1 SGHAT and CDR2 FQNNGV. J lost 3 bases, V lost 5 bases, and 2 bases had no gene match. The CDR3 sequence: CASSTSGSYTGELFF. As DNA, the CDR3 is TGTGCCAGCAGCACTAGCGGGAGCTACACCGGGGAGCTGTTTTTT. Full variable domain (outside the CDR3, taken from reference TRBV11-2 and TRBJ2-2): EAGVAQSPRYKIIEKRQSVAFWCNPISGHATLYWYQQILGQGPKLLIQFQNNGVVDDSQLPKDRFSAERLKGVDSTLKIQPAKLEDSAVYLCASSTSGSYTGELFFGEGSRLTVL.

As for this clonotype: A much larger clonotype is one base distant, so this may be a read error. The chain joins TRBV12-3 or TRBV12-4 to TRBJ2-1; D may be TRBD1 (6 bases). The CDR3 extends over 15 amino acids. Trimming removed 3 bases from V and 9 bases from J, with 18 bases in between. The CDR3 reads CASSFGEGGVVEQFF. The CDR3, as DNA: TGTGCCAGCAGTTTCGGCGAAGGGGGAGTCGTTGAGCAGTTCTTC.

As regards this clonotype: At one end the junction does not follow the germline gene, possibly because of a read error. The V gene is TRBV6-2 or TRBV6-3, the J gene TRBJ1-1; D gene unclear. Germline V gene data show CDR1 as MNHEY and CDR2 as SVGEGT. The CDR3 extends over 17 amino acids. The CDR3 here is CSSSRSRLGGKNTEAFF. CDR3 in DNA: TGTTCCAGCAGTCGTAGCCGCCTTGGCGGTAAGAACACTGAAGCTTTCTTT.

This clonotype appeared a few times. The chain combines TRBV14 with TRBJ1-5; no clear D. This CDR3 contains 14 residues. Germline CDR1 and CDR2: SGHDN and FVKESK. Trimming removed 0 bases from V and 6 bases from J, with 9 bases in between. CDR3 sequence reads: CASSQDAGFQPQHF. The CDR3 region has the DNA TGTGCCAGCAGCCAAGACGCTGGGTTTCAGCCCCAGCATTTT. Based on the CDR3 plus reference TRBV14 and TRBJ1-5, the full variable domain is EAGVTQFPSHSVIEKGQTVTLRCDPISGHDNLYWYRRVMGKEIKFLLHFVKESKQDESGMPNNRFLAERTGGTYSTLKVQPAELEDSGVYFCASSQDAGFQPQHFGDGTRLSIL.

Many counts were recorded for this clonotype. The chain combines TRBV20-1 with TRBJ2-3, with D possibly TRBD2 on 6 matching bases. CDR1 DFQATT and CDR2 SNEGSKA come from the germline V gene (reference sequence). Trimming removed 3 bases at V and 2 bases at J, with 12 bases between. There are 14 residues in the CDR3. CDR3 nucleotides: TGCAGTGCTAGGGGCGGGGTCCTCACAGATACGCAGTATTTT. Translating gives CSARGGVLTDTQYF.

The V and J genes are TRBV30 and TRBJ2-7, with D possibly called TRBD1 or TRBD2 (5 bases each). The V end lost 3 bases, the J end lost 5 bases, and 11 bases lay between the germline ends. Germline loops: CDR1 GTSNPN, CDR2 SVGIG (reference sequence). This CDR3 region has 12 residues. Here the CDR3 DNA reads TGTGCCTGGAGCCCAAGGGGACACGAGCAGTACTTC. Encoded protein: CAWSPRGHEQYF.